The T cell receptor beta chain under discussion was sequenced for a study of cytomegalovirus exposure and HLA in healthy donors. Primers included in the PCR were 60 Vbeta and 13 Jbeta primers. Using immunoSEQ multiplex PCR, the repertoire was profiled, and TCRdb retains in-frame clones only, with some absent. Here the sample spans 150,000 to 200,000 clones, roughly 74% being singletons. Findings of the study overall: Near-uniform donor sequencing depth was presumed by presence/absence analyses. Several of the most significant clusters were apparently associated with common viral pathogens in a later analysis.

Concerning this clone itself: Its antigen is unknown.

Germline V lookup: CDR1 SGHRS, CDR2 YFSETQ. The CDR3 consists of 14 residues. V gave up 0 bases and J gave up 3 bases; unmatched junction bases: 3. The sequence was obtained from a male donor in good health and CMV-seronegative. The chain links TRBV5-1 to TRBJ2-7; 7 nucleotides agree with TRBD2. Sequenced sample: PBMCs. The CDR3 loop is CASSLGSSGYEQYF. CDR3 DNA sequence: TGCGCCAGCAGCTTGGGGTCTAGCGGCTACGAGCAGTACTTC. The variable domain in full, completed from reference TRBV5-1 and TRBJ2-7, reads KAGVTQTPRYLIKTRGQQVTLSCSPISGHRSVSWYQQTPGQGLQFLFEYFSETQRNKGNFPGRFSGRQFSNSRSEMNVSTLELGDSALYLCASSLGSSGYEQYFGPGTRLTVT.